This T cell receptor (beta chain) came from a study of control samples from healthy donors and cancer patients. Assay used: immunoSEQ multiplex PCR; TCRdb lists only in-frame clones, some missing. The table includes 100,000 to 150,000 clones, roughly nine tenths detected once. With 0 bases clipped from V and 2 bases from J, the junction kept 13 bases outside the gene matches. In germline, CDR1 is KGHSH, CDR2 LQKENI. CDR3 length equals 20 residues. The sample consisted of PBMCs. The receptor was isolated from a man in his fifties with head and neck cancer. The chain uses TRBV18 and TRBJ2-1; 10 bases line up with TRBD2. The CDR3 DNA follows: TGTGCCAGCTCACCACCGGCAGGGTGGGTAGCGGGAGGTCCCTACAATGAGCAGTTCTTC. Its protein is CASSPPAGWVAGGPYNEQFF.